Reported below is one TCR beta chain. Hyperthyroidism, newly diagnosed and lasting under 2 months, affected patients aged 18 to 65. CDR1 and CDR2 (germline): DFQATT, SNEGSKA (reference sequence). This CDR3 is 16 amino acids long. V was trimmed by 3 bases and J by 8 bases, leaving 22 bases between them. RNA transcripts provided the source from which TCR beta CDR3 regions were amplified. Initially, a first-round RT-PCR of the TCR CDR3 employed the HTBI primer set. TCRdb re-analysed the multiplex PCR reads in MiXCR, keeping a single row per CDR3 protein. This table has over 700,000 distinct CDR3 sequences, about 35% appearing once. This entry is derived from a study of T cells in Graves' hyperthyroidism and ophthalmopathy. The overall study: Pretreatment peripheral blood was obtained at initial diagnosis.

The TCR was taken from a middle-aged woman with Graves' hyperthyroidism. Source material: blood. The V call is TRBV20-1, the J call TRBJ1-4, with D possibly matching TRBD1 (6 bases). The CDR3 sequence: CSASWGGGSWEEKLFF. CDR3 nucleotide sequence: TGCAGTGCTAGTTGGGGGGGGGGCTCTTGGGAAGAAAAACTGTTTTTT.